This TCR beta chain is from a study of shared clonotypes between healthy human individuals. Researchers divided each subset's genomic DNA evenly across several immunoSEQ plates. Sequenced by immunoSEQ multiplex PCR; TCRdb stores in-frame clones only, minus some. The repertoire includes about a million clones, roughly 75% of them detected once, and nearly 1.5% sits in the top ten. The CDR3 sequence is 13 residues long. Looked up from germline, CDR1 is GTSNPN and CDR2 is SVGIG (reference sequence). V lost 1 base and J lost 5, with 8 bases in between. The clonotype was recovered from a man aged 18 to 30 in good health. Sequencing used memory CD4+ T cells sorted from blood. Sample subset: CD45RA-negative fraction. This chain connects TRBV30 to TRBJ1-4; D is possibly TRBD1 (5 bases). The CDR3, as DNA: TGTGCCTGGAGTGCGGGGGGAAATGAAAAACTGTTTTTT. Its protein is CAWSAGGNEKLFF.